Listed below are T cell receptor beta chains from one sample, sequenced in a study of T cells in tuberculosis. Method: immunoSEQ multiplex PCR; TCRdb's copy keeps in-frame clones and lacks some. This table holds 35,000 to 45,000 clones, roughly 93% found once. The sample taken for sequencing was PBMCs. The receptors were sampled from a donor aged 10-29 years with latent tuberculosis or without tuberculosis infection. Some clones in this sample may be carry-over from other donors' samples. Each CDR3 is given with its conserved first and last residue. A D gene is named only where the DNA matches it firmly. The size entry is marked missing in some rows and otherwise reads once, few, many or a size class.

j_gene: TRBJ1-3; d_gene: -; abundance: -; v_gene: TRBV7-2; CDR3aa: CASSLDSTLGNTIYF; CDR3nt: TGTGCCAGCAGCCTAGACAGTACTTTGGGAAACACCATATATTTT
j_gene: TRBJ2-3; d_gene: -; abundance: -; v_gene: TRBV19; CDR3aa: CASSKLGVDTDTQYF; CDR3nt: TGTGCCAGTAGTAAGTTAGGGGTTGACACAGATACGCAGTATTTT
j_gene: TRBJ1-4; d_gene: -; abundance: once; v_gene: TRBV7-2; CDR3aa: CASSLDRRSGWEKLFF; CDR3nt: TGTGCCAGCAGCCTTGACAGGAGGTCCGGTTGGGAAAAACTGTTTTTT
j_gene: TRBJ2-2; d_gene: -; abundance: -; v_gene: TRBV11-2; CDR3aa: CASRPPGTGLAGELFF; CDR3nt: TGTGCCAGCAGGCCCCCCGGGACTGGATTGGCCGGGGAGCTGTTTTTT
j_gene: TRBJ2-1; d_gene: TRBD2; abundance: -; v_gene: TRBV4-3; CDR3aa: CASSQFQRRGVPVGPYNEQFF; CDR3nt: TGCGCCAGCAGCCAATTTCAAAGGCGGGGGGTCCCGGTAGGGCCCTACAATGAGCAGTTCTTC
j_gene: TRBJ1-2; d_gene: TRBD1; abundance: -; v_gene: TRBV6-5; CDR3aa: CASSSGGPEYGYTF; CDR3nt: TGTGCCAGCAGTTCAGGGGGCCCGGAGTATGGCTACACCTTC
j_gene: TRBJ2-7; d_gene: -; abundance: -; v_gene: TRBV6-1; CDR3aa: CASGYTYEQYF; CDR3nt: TGTGCCAGCGGTTACACCTACGAGCAGTACTTC
j_gene: TRBJ1-5; d_gene: TRBD1; abundance: -; v_gene: TRBV7-2; CDR3aa: CASSIPWTGRNQPQHF; CDR3nt: TGTGCCAGCAGCATCCCGTGGACAGGACGCAATCAGCCCCAGCATTTT
j_gene: TRBJ2-2; d_gene: TRBD1; abundance: once; v_gene: TRBV5-6; CDR3aa: CASSLVRQGFTGELFF; CDR3nt: TGTGCCAGCAGCTTGGTTCGACAGGGGTTCACCGGGGAGCTGTTTTTT
j_gene: TRBJ2-5; d_gene: -; abundance: -; v_gene: TRBV29-1; CDR3aa: CSTGGVETQYF; CDR3nt: TGCAGCACCGGCGGGGTGGAGACCCAGTACTTC
j_gene: TRBJ1-2; d_gene: TRBD1; abundance: -; v_gene: TRBV10-3; CDR3aa: CAIRKTGALAPYGYTF; CDR3nt: TGTGCCATCAGGAAGACAGGGGCCCTTGCTCCATATGGCTACACCTTC
j_gene: TRBJ1-2; d_gene: -; abundance: -; v_gene: TRBV4-1; CDR3aa: CASSQAGLPYGYTF; CDR3nt: TGCGCCAGCAGCCAAGCAGGGCTCCCCTATGGCTACACCTTC
j_gene: TRBJ2-1; d_gene: TRBD2; abundance: -; v_gene: TRBV5-1; CDR3aa: CASSPGTSGGFTYNEQFF; CDR3nt: TGCGCCAGCAGCCCCGGGACTAGCGGGGGATTCACCTACAATGAGCAGTTCTTC
j_gene: TRBJ1-4; d_gene: -; abundance: -; v_gene: TRBV2; CDR3aa: CASSEDFTNEKLFF; CDR3nt: TGTGCCAGCAGTGAAGACTTCACTAATGAAAAACTGTTTTTT
j_gene: TRBJ1-5; d_gene: -; abundance: -; v_gene: TRBV4-1; CDR3aa: CASSQPWGQEQPQHF; CDR3nt: TGCGCCAGCAGCCAACCCTGGGGGCAGGAGCAGCCCCAGCATTTT
j_gene: TRBJ1-1; d_gene: -; abundance: -; v_gene: TRBV19; CDR3aa: CASSIDRWTEAFF; CDR3nt: TGTGCCAGTAGTATAGACCGGTGGACAGAAGCTTTCTTT
j_gene: TRBJ2-5; d_gene: TRBD1; abundance: -; v_gene: TRBV11-1; CDR3aa: CASRSRQGQETQYF; CDR3nt: TGTGCCAGCCGATCTAGACAGGGACAAGAGACCCAGTACTTC
j_gene: TRBJ2-7; d_gene: -; abundance: once; v_gene: TRBV7-8; CDR3aa: CASSLSSGRAYEQYF; CDR3nt: TGTGCCAGCAGCTTAAGTAGTGGCAGGGCCTACGAGCAGTACTTC
j_gene: TRBJ2-3; d_gene: TRBD1; abundance: -; v_gene: TRBV5-1; CDR3aa: CASSLKDRGQDTQYF; CDR3nt: TGCGCCAGCAGCTTGAAGGACAGGGGGCAAGATACGCAGTATTTT
j_gene: TRBJ2-3; d_gene: TRBD1; abundance: -; v_gene: TRBV29-1; CDR3aa: CSVEEPRTGFPTDTQYF; CDR3nt: TGCAGCGTTGAAGAGCCTAGGACAGGGTTCCCCACAGATACGCAGTATTTT
j_gene: TRBJ1-2; d_gene: TRBD1; abundance: -; v_gene: TRBV5-6; CDR3aa: CASRSGTGAGYTF; CDR3nt: TGTGCCAGCAGGTCCGGGACAGGGGCTGGCTACACCTTC
j_gene: TRBJ1-2; d_gene: TRBD1; abundance: -; v_gene: TRBV19; CDR3aa: CASSRPGQGVGGYTF; CDR3nt: TGTGCCAGTAGTCGGCCGGGACAGGGTGTTGGTGGCTACACCTTC
j_gene: TRBJ1-5; d_gene: -; abundance: -; v_gene: TRBV21-1; CDR3aa: CASSKGQQPQHF; CDR3nt: TGTGCCAGCAGCAAAGGGCAACAGCCCCAGCATTTT
j_gene: TRBJ1-1; d_gene: -; abundance: once; v_gene: TRBV29-1; CDR3aa: CSVEDNKNTEAFF; CDR3nt: TGCAGCGTTGAAGACAACAAGAACACTGAAGCTTTCTTT
j_gene: TRBJ2-3; d_gene: -; abundance: -; v_gene: TRBV27; CDR3aa: CASSPRTALTDTQYF; CDR3nt: TGTGCCAGCAGTCCAAGGACAGCGCTCACAGATACGCAGTATTTT
j_gene: TRBJ1-2; d_gene: -; abundance: -; v_gene: TRBV6-5; CDR3aa: CASSYGAGANYGYTF; CDR3nt: TGTGCCAGCAGTTACGGGGCAGGGGCCAACTATGGCTACACCTTC
j_gene: TRBJ2-3; d_gene: TRBD2; abundance: -; v_gene: TRBV30; CDR3aa: CAWSSGLAGVTDTQYF; CDR3nt: TGTGCCTGGAGTTCCGGACTAGCGGGCGTCACAGATACGCAGTATTTT
j_gene: TRBJ1-1; d_gene: -; abundance: -; v_gene: TRBV6-4; CDR3aa: CASSDSSRGSTTEAFF; CDR3nt: TGTGCCAGCAGTGATTCCTCTCGAGGGTCCACCACTGAAGCTTTCTTT
j_gene: TRBJ2-1; d_gene: TRBD1; abundance: -; v_gene: TRBV5-6; CDR3aa: CASLKYGQGASEQFF; CDR3nt: TGTGCCAGCCTTAAATACGGGCAGGGGGCTAGTGAGCAGTTCTTC
j_gene: TRBJ1-1; d_gene: -; abundance: -; v_gene: TRBV7-9; CDR3aa: CASSPSGGTEAFF; CDR3nt: TGTGCCAGCAGCCCCTCGGGGGGGACTGAAGCTTTCTTT
j_gene: TRBJ2-2; d_gene: TRBD1; abundance: -; v_gene: TRBV12-5; CDR3aa: CASGGTATFRTGELFF; CDR3nt: TGTGCTAGTGGCGGGACAGCCACGTTCCGTACCGGGGAGCTGTTTTTT
j_gene: TRBJ2-1; d_gene: -; abundance: -; v_gene: TRBV12-5; CDR3aa: CASGLGVSSYNEQFF; CDR3nt: TGTGCTAGTGGTTTGGGTGTTAGCTCCTACAATGAGCAGTTCTTC
j_gene: TRBJ1-1; d_gene: -; abundance: -; v_gene: TRBV5-1; CDR3aa: CASSSQAVDTEAFF; CDR3nt: TGCGCCAGCAGCTCACAGGCAGTTGATACTGAAGCTTTCTTT
j_gene: TRBJ2-1; d_gene: TRBD2; abundance: -; v_gene: TRBV7-2; CDR3aa: CASSIGLAGVSSYNEQFF; CDR3nt: TGTGCCAGCAGCATAGGACTAGCGGGGGTTAGCTCCTACAATGAGCAGTTCTTC
j_gene: TRBJ1-4; d_gene: -; abundance: -; v_gene: TRBV7-2; CDR3aa: CASSPRLRSGLFF; CDR3nt: TGTGCCAGCAGCCCGCGCCTCCGTTCGGGACTGTTTTTT
j_gene: TRBJ1-5; d_gene: -; abundance: -; v_gene: TRBV28; CDR3aa: CASSRGGGNQPQHF; CDR3nt: TGTGCCAGCAGCCGGGGTGGAGGAAATCAGCCCCAGCATTTT
j_gene: TRBJ1-3; d_gene: -; abundance: -; v_gene: TRBV7-2; CDR3aa: CASSARVGAGNTIYF; CDR3nt: TGTGCCAGCAGCGCCAGGGTAGGGGCTGGAAACACCATATATTTT
j_gene: TRBJ1-2; d_gene: TRBD1; abundance: -; v_gene: TRBV5-1; CDR3aa: CASSLAKPGTGGKYGYTF; CDR3nt: TGCGCCAGCAGCTTGGCCAAACCTGGGACAGGGGGCAAGTATGGCTACACCTTC
j_gene: TRBJ2-3; d_gene: -; abundance: -; v_gene: TRBV25-1; CDR3aa: CASSEEGYLTDTQYF; CDR3nt: TGTGCCAGCAGTGAAGAGGGATATCTCACAGATACGCAGTATTTT
j_gene: TRBJ1-5; d_gene: -; abundance: -; v_gene: TRBV18; CDR3aa: CASSPDSDNQPQHF; CDR3nt: TGTGCCAGCTCACCCGACAGTGACAATCAGCCCCAGCATTTT
j_gene: TRBJ1-1; d_gene: -; abundance: -; v_gene: TRBV5-1; CDR3aa: CAFQLGRRENTEAFF; CDR3nt: TGCGCCTTCCAGTTGGGGAGGCGGGAGAACACTGAAGCTTTCTTT
j_gene: TRBJ1-6; d_gene: TRBD1; abundance: -; v_gene: TRBV6-5; CDR3aa: CASSDWTGGPLHF; CDR3nt: TGTGCCAGCAGTGACTGGACAGGGGGTCCCCTCCACTTT
j_gene: TRBJ1-2; d_gene: TRBD1; abundance: -; v_gene: TRBV27; CDR3aa: CASSSHRGGYTF; CDR3nt: TGTGCCAGCAGTTCCCACAGGGGCGGCTACACCTTC
j_gene: TRBJ2-5; d_gene: TRBD1; abundance: -; v_gene: TRBV19; CDR3aa: CASRSDRGDKTQYF; CDR3nt: TGTGCCAGTAGGTCGGACAGGGGAGACAAGACCCAGTACTTC
j_gene: TRBJ1-2; d_gene: -; abundance: -; v_gene: TRBV4-3; CDR3aa: CASSQGDFSSGGYTF; CDR3nt: TGCGCCAGCAGCCAAGGTGACTTTTCTAGCGGTGGCTACACCTTC
j_gene: TRBJ1-2; d_gene: -; abundance: few; v_gene: TRBV5-1; CDR3aa: CASRPDSSDHYGYTF; CDR3nt: TGCGCCAGCAGACCGGACAGCAGTGATCACTATGGCTACACCTTC
j_gene: TRBJ2-7; d_gene: -; abundance: -; v_gene: TRBV9; CDR3aa: CASSVGEGAPYEQYF; CDR3nt: TGTGCCAGCAGCGTAGGAGAAGGGGCCCCCTACGAGCAGTACTTC
j_gene: TRBJ1-2; d_gene: TRBD1; abundance: once; v_gene: TRBV7-6; CDR3aa: CASSRDRPSYTF; CDR3nt: TGTGCCAGCAGCCGGGACAGACCAAGCTACACCTTC
j_gene: TRBJ1-4; d_gene: -; abundance: once; v_gene: TRBV5-1; CDR3aa: CASSRGQNNEKLFF; CDR3nt: TGCGCCAGCAGCCGCGGACAGAACAATGAAAAACTGTTTTTT
j_gene: TRBJ2-5; d_gene: TRBD2; abundance: -; v_gene: TRBV4-3; CDR3aa: CASSQEGPWEGGETQYF; CDR3nt: TGCGCCAGCAGCCAAGAGGGACCTTGGGAGGGAGGGGAGACCCAGTACTTC
j_gene: TRBJ2-3; d_gene: TRBD2; abundance: -; v_gene: TRBV19; CDR3aa: CASSALAGGTTDTQYF; CDR3nt: TGTGCCAGTAGTGCCCTAGCGGGGGGCACCACAGATACGCAGTATTTT
j_gene: TRBJ2-5; d_gene: -; abundance: -; v_gene: TRBV7-2; CDR3aa: CASSLAVAGSRQETQYF; CDR3nt: TGTGCCAGCAGCTTAGCGGTGGCAGGGTCGCGCCAAGAGACCCAGTACTTC
j_gene: TRBJ2-3; d_gene: TRBD2; abundance: -; v_gene: TRBV10-3; CDR3aa: CAIGGEASGYTDTQYF; CDR3nt: TGTGCCATCGGGGGTGAGGCTAGCGGGTACACAGATACGCAGTATTTT
j_gene: TRBJ1-1; d_gene: -; abundance: -; v_gene: TRBV21-1; CDR3aa: CASTPGGSNTEAFF; CDR3nt: TGTGCCAGCACCCCGGGGGGGTCTAACACTGAAGCTTTCTTT
j_gene: TRBJ1-1; d_gene: TRBD1; abundance: -; v_gene: TRBV27; CDR3aa: CASSLSGTGGRYTEAFF; CDR3nt: TGTGCCAGCAGTTTATCGGGGACAGGGGGCCGGTACACTGAAGCTTTCTTT
j_gene: TRBJ2-7; d_gene: -; abundance: -; v_gene: TRBV2; CDR3aa: CASSEARQVYEQYF; CDR3nt: TGTGCCAGCAGTGAAGCCAGACAGGTCTACGAGCAGTACTTC
j_gene: TRBJ1-2; d_gene: -; abundance: once; v_gene: TRBV20-1; CDR3aa: CSARDNYGYTF; CDR3nt: TGCAGCGCGCGGGATAACTATGGCTACACCTTC
j_gene: TRBJ2-1; d_gene: -; abundance: -; v_gene: TRBV25-1; CDR3aa: CASSDHGFNEQFF; CDR3nt: TGTGCCAGCAGTGATCACGGGTTTAATGAGCAGTTCTTC
j_gene: TRBJ2-3; d_gene: TRBD2; abundance: -; v_gene: TRBV5-4; CDR3aa: CASSLQAGVSDTQYF; CDR3nt: TGTGCCAGCAGCTTACAAGCGGGGGTATCTGATACGCAGTATTTT